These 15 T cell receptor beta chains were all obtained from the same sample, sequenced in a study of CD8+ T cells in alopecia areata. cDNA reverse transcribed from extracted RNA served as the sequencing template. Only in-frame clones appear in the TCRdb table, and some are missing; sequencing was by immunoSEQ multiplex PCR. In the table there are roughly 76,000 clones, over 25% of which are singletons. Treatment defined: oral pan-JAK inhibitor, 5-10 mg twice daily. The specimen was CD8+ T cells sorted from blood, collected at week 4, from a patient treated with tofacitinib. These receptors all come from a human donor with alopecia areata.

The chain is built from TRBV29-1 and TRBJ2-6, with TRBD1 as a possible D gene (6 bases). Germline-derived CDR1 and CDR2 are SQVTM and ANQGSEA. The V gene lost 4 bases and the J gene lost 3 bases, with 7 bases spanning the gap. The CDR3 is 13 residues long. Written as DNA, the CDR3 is TGCAGCGTTGCAGGGGTTGGGGCCAACGTCCTGACTTTC. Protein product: CSVAGVGANVLTF.

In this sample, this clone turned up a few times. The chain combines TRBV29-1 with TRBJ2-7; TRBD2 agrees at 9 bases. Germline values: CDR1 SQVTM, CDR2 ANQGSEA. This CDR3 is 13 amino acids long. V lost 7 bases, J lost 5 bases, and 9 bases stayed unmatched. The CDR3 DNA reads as TGCAGCGCTTTAGCGGGGGCCCTGGACGAGCAGTACTTC. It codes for CSALAGALDEQYF.

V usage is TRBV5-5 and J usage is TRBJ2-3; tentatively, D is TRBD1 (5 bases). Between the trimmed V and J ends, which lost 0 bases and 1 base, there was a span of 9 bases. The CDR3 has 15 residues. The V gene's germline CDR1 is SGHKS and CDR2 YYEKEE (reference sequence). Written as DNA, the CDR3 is TGTGCCAGCAGCTTGGAGCCCAGGGGCACAGATACGCAGTATTTT. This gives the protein CASSLEPRGTDTQYF.

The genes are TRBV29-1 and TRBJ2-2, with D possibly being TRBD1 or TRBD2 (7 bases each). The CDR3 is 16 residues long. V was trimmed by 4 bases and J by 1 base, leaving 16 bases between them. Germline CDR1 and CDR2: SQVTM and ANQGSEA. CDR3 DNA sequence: TGCAGCGTTGTAAGGGAGGGGGCGCGGAACACCGGGGAGCTGTTTTTT. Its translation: CSVVREGARNTGELFF.

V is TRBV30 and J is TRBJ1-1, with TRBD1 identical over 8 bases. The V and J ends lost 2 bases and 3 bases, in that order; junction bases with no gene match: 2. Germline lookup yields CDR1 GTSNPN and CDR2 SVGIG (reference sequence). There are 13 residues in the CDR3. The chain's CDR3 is CAWSRTGYTEAFF. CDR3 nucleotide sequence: TGTGCCTGGAGTCGGACAGGGTACACTGAAGCTTTCTTT.

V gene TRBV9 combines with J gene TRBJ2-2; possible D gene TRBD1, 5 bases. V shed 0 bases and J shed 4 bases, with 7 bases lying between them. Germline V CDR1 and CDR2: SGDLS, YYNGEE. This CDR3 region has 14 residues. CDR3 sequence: CASSVGGGTGELFF. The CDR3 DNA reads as TGTGCCAGCAGCGTAGGGGGCGGCACCGGGGAGCTGTTTTTT. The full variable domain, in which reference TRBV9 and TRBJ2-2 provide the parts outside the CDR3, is DSGVTQTPKHLITATGQRVTLRCSPRSGDLSVYWYQQSLDQGLQFLIQYYNGEERAKGNILERFSAQQFPDLHSELNLSSLELGDSALYFCASSVGGGTGELFFGEGSRLTVL.

CDR3 bases: TGTGCCAGCAGTGAGAGGCCAGAGCGCGAGCAGTACTTC. Amino acids: CASSERPEREQYF. The chain has TRBV25-1 and TRBJ2-7; D is undetermined. The V end lost 3 bases, the J end lost 6 bases, and 12 bases lay between the germline ends. The CDR3 loop spans 13 amino acids. In germline, CDR1 is MGHDK, CDR2 SYGVNS.

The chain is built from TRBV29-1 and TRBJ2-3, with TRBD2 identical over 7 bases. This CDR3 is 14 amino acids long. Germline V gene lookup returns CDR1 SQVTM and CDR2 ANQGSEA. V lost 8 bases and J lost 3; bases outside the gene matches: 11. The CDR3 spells CSLPPHGGTDTQYF. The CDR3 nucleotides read TGCAGCCTGCCCCCGCACGGGGGGACAGATACGCAGTATTTT.

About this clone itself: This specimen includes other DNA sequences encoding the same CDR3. The CDR3 protein is CASSLGGLGEQFF. CDR3 bases: TGTGCCAGCAGCTTAGGAGGGTTGGGCGAGCAGTTCTTC. The chain uses TRBV7-9 and TRBJ2-1; D might be TRBD2 (5 bases). Germline loops: CDR1 SEHNR, CDR2 FQNEAQ (reference sequence). The V gene lost 1 base and the J gene lost 10 bases, with 11 bases spanning the gap. The CDR3 length is 13 residues.

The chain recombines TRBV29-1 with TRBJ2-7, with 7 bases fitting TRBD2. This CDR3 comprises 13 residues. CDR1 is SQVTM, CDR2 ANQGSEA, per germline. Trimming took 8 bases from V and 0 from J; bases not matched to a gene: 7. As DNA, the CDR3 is TGCAGCATATTGACTAGCAGCTCCTACGAGCAGTACTTC. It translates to CSILTSSSYEQYF.

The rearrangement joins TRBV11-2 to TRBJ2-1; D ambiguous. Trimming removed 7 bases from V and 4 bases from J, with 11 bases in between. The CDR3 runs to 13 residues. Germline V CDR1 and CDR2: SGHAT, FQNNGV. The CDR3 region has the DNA TGTGCCAGCACCATGGGTGTTTACAATGAGCAGTTCTTC. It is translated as CASTMGVYNEQFF.

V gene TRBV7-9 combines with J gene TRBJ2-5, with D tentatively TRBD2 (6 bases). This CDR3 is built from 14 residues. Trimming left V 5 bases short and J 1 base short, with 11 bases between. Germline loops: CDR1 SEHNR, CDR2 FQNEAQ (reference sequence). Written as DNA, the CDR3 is TGTGCCAGCAGCCCCAGGGACTCCCAAGAGACCCAGTACTTC. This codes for CASSPRDSQETQYF.

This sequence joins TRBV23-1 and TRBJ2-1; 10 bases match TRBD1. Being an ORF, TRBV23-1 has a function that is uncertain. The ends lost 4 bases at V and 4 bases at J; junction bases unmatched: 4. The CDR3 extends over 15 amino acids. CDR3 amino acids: CASSRTGQGYNEQFF. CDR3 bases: TGCGCCAGCAGTCGGACGGGACAGGGGTACAATGAGCAGTTCTTC.

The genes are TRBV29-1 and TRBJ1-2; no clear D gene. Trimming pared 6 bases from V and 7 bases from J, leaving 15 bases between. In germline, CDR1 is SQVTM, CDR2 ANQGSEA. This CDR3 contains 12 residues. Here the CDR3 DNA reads TGCAGCGTAAGACACCAAGGGTTTGGCTACACCTTC. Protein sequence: CSVRHQGFGYTF.

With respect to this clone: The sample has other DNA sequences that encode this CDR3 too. CDR3 DNA sequence: TGCAGCGTTGAGGTTACAGGGGGCGACGAGCAGTACTTC. Its protein product is CSVEVTGGDEQYF. The V and J genes are TRBV29-1 and TRBJ2-7; 9 nucleotides line up with TRBD1. The V gene end was trimmed by 3 bases and the J gene end by 5 bases; junction bases not matched to a gene: 5. CDR1 and CDR2 from the germline V gene are SQVTM and ANQGSEA. The CDR3 consists of 13 residues.